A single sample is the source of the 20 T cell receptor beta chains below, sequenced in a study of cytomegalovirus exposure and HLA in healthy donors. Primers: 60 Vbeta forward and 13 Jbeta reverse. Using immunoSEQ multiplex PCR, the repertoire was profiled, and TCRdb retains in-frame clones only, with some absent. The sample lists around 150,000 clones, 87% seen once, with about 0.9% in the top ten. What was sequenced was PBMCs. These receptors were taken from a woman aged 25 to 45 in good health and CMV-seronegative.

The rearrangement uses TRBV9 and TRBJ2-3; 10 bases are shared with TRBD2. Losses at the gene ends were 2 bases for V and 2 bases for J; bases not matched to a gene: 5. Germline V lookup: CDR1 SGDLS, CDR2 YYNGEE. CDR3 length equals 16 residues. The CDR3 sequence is CASSVASGSHTDTQYF. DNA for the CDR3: TGTGCCAGCAGCGTGGCTAGCGGGAGCCACACAGATACGCAGTATTTT.

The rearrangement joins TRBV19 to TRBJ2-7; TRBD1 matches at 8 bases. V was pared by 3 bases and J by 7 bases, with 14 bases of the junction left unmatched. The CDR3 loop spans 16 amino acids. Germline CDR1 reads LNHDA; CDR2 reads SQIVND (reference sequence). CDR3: CASSILPGRGHGEQYF. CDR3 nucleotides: TGTGCCAGTAGTATTCTTCCCGGCAGGGGGCATGGGGAGCAGTACTTC.

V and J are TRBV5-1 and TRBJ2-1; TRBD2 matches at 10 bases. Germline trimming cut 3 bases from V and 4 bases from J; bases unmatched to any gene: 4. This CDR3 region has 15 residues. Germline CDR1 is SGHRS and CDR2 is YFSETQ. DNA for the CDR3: TGCGCCAGCAGCTACACTAGCGGGACTTACAATGAGCAGTTCTTC. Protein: CASSYTSGTYNEQFF. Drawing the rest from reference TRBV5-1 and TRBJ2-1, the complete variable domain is KAGVTQTPRYLIKTRGQQVTLSCSPISGHRSVSWYQQTPGQGLQFLFEYFSETQRNKGNFPGRFSGRQFSNSRSEMNVSTLELGDSALYLCASSYTSGTYNEQFFGPGTRLTVL.

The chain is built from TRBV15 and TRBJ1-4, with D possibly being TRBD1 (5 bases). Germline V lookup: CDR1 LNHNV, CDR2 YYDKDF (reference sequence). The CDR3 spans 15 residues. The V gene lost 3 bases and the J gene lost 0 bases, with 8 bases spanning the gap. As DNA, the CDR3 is TGTGCCACCAGCAGGGGGCTATCAACTAATGAAAAACTGTTTTTT. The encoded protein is CATSRGLSTNEKLFF.

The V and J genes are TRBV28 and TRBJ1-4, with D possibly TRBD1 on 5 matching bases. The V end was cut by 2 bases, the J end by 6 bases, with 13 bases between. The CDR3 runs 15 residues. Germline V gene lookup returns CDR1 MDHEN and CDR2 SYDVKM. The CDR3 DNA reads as TGTGCCAGCAGTTTAAGTTCAGGGTGGGATGAAAAACTGTTTTTT. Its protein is CASSLSSGWDEKLFF.

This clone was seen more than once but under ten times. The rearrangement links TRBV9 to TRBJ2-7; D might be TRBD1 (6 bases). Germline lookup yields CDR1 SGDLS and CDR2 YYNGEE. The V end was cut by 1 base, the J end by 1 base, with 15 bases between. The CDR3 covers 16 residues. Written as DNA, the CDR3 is TGTGCCAGCAGCGTACATGTGACAGGTCTTTCCTACGAGCAGTACTTC. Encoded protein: CASSVHVTGLSYEQYF.

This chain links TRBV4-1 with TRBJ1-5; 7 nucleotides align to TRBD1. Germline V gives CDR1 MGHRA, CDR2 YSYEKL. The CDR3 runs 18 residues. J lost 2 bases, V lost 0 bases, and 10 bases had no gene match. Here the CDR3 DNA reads TGCGCCAGCAGCCAAGAGAGGGGTCCAGGGGGAGGCAATCAGCCCCAGCATTTT. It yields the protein CASSQERGPGGGNQPQHF.

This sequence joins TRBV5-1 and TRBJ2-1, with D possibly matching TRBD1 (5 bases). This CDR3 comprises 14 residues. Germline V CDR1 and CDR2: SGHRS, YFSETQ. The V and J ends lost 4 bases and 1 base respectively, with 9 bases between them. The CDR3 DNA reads TGCGCCAGCAGCCTTCAGGGATCCTACAATGAGCAGTTCTTC. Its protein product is CASSLQGSYNEQFF.

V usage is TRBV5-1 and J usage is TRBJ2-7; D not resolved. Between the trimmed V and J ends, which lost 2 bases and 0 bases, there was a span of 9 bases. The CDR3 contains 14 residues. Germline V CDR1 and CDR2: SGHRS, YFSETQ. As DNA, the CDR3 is TGCGCCAGCAGCTTACGGGTCGCCTCCTACGAGCAGTACTTC. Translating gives CASSLRVASYEQYF. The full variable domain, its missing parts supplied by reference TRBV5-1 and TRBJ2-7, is KAGVTQTPRYLIKTRGQQVTLSCSPISGHRSVSWYQQTPGQGLQFLFEYFSETQRNKGNFPGRFSGRQFSNSRSEMNVSTLELGDSALYLCASSLRVASYEQYFGPGTRLTVT.

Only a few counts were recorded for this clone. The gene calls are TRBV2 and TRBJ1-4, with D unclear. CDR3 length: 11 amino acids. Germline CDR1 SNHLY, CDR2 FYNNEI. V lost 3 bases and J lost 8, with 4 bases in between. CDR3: CASSEREKLFF. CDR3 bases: TGTGCCAGCAGTGAGAGAGAAAAACTGTTTTTT.

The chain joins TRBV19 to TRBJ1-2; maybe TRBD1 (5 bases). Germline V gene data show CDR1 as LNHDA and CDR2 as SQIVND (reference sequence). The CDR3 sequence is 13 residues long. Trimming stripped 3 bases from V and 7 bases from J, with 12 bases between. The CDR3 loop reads CASSIGQGSGYTF. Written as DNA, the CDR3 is TGTGCCAGTAGTATCGGTCAGGGTAGTGGCTACACCTTC.

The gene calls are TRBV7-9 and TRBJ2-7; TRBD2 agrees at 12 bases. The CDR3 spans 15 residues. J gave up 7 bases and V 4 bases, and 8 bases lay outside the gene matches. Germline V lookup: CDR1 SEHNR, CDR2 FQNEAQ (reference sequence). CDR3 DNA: TGTGCCAGCAGCTATCTAGCGGGAGGGGGAGGTGAGCAGTACTTC. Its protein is CASSYLAGGGGEQYF. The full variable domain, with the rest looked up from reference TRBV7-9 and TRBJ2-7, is DTGVSQNPRHKITKRGQNVTFRCDPISEHNRLYWYRQTLGQGPEFLTYFQNEAQLEKSRLLSDRFSAERPKGSFSTLEIQRTEQGDSAMYLCASSYLAGGGGEQYFGPGTRLTVT.

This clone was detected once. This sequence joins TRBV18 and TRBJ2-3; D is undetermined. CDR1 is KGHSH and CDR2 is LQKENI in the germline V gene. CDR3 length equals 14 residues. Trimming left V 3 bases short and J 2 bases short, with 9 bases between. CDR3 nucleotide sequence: TGTGCCAGCTCACCCCTGCCAGTCACAGATACGCAGTATTTT. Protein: CASSPLPVTDTQYF.

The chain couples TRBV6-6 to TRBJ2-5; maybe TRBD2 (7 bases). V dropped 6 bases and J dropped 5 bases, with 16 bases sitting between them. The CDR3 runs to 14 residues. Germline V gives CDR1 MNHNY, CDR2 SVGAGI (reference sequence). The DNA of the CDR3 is TGTGCCAGCAGGTCTCCCGGGGGGCCGGAGACCCAGTACTTC. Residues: CASRSPGGPETQYF.

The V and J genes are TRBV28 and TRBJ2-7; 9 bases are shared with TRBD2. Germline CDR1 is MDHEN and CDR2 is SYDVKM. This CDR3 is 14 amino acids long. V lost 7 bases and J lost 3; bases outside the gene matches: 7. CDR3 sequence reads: CASNLAGTGYEQYF. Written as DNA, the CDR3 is TGTGCCAGCAATCTAGCGGGAACTGGCTACGAGCAGTACTTC.

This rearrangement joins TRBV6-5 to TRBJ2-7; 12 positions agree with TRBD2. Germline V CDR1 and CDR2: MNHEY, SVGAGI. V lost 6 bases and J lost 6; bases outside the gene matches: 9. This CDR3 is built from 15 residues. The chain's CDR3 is CASSPRTSGVGEQYF. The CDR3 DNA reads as TGTGCCAGCAGCCCTCGGACTAGCGGGGTGGGCGAGCAGTACTTC.

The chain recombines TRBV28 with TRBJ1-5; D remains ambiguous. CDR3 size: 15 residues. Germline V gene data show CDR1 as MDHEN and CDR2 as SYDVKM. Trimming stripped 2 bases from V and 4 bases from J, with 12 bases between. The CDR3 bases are TGTGCCAGCAGTTTAGTCAGACAAGTAAATCAGCCCCAGCATTTT. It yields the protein CASSLVRQVNQPQHF. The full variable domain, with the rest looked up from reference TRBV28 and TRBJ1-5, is DVKVTQSSRYLVKRTGEKVFLECVQDMDHENMFWYRQDPGLGLRLIYFSYDVKMKEKGDIPEGYSVSREKKERFSLILESASTNQTSMYLCASSLVRQVNQPQHFGDGTRLSIL.

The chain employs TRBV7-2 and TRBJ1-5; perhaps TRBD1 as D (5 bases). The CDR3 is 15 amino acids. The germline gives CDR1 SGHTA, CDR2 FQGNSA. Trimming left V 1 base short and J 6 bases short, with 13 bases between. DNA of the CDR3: TGTGCCAGCAGCTTAGTGGAGGGGCAATCTCAGCCCCAGCATTTT. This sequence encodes CASSLVEGQSQPQHF. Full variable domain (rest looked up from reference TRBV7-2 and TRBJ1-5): GAGVSQSPSNKVTEKGKDVELRCDPISGHTALYWYRQSLGQGLEFLIYFQGNSAPDKSGLPSDRFSAERTGGSVSTLTIQRTQQEDSAVYLCASSLVEGQSQPQHFGDGTRLSIL.

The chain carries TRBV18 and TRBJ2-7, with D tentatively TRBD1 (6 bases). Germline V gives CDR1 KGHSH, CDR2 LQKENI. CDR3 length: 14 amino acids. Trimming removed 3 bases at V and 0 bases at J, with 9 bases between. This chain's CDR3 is CASSPKDSSYEQYF. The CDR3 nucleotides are TGTGCCAGCTCACCCAAGGACAGCTCCTACGAGCAGTACTTC. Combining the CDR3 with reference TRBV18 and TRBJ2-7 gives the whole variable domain NAGVMQNPRHLVRRRGQEARLRCSPMKGHSHVYWYRQLPEEGLKFMVYLQKENIIDESGMPKERFSAEFPKEGPSILRIQQVVRGDSAAYFCASSPKDSSYEQYFGPGTRLTVT.

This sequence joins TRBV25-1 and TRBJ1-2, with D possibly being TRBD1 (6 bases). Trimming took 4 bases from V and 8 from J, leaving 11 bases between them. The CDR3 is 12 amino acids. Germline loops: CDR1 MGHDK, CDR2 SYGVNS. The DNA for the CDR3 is TGTGCCAGCAGTGTAACAGGGTGGGGCTACACCTTC. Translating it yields CASSVTGWGYTF.